Presented here are 5 T cell receptor beta chains from one specimen sequenced in a study of blood T cell repertoires in COVID-19. Using immunoSEQ multiplex PCR, the repertoire was profiled, and TCRdb retains in-frame clones only, with some absent. The table shows about 310,000 clones, with 89% occurring only once. Sample: PBMCs or T cells enriched from blood (not recorded which). The receptor source for this set is a woman between 40 and 50 years old who had recovered from COVID-19.

This chain links TRBV7-9 with TRBJ2-1, with 7 positions matching TRBD2. Germline CDR1 and CDR2: SEHNR and FQNEAQ (reference sequence). The ends lost 5 bases at V and 0 bases at J; junction bases unmatched: 10. This CDR3 region has 17 residues. The CDR3 DNA sequence: TGTGCCAGCAGCCTGACTAGCCCATTCAGCTCCTACAATGAGCAGTTCTTC. Encoded protein: CASSLTSPFSSYNEQFF. Looking up the rest from reference TRBV7-9 and TRBJ2-1 gives the full variable domain: DTGVSQNPRHKITKRGQNVTFRCDPISEHNRLYWYRQTLGQGPEFLTYFQNEAQLEKSRLLSDRFSAERPKGSFSTLEIQRTEQGDSAMYLCASSLTSPFSSYNEQFFGPGTRLTVL.

The chain joins TRBV15 to TRBJ1-1; D is uncertain. Germline-derived CDR1 and CDR2 are LNHNV and YYDKDF (reference sequence). Trimming took off 1 base at V and 5 bases at J, with 5 bases between the two ends. The CDR3 is made up of 12 amino acids. Here the CDR3 reads CATSRGGTEAFF. The CDR3 coding sequence is TGTGCCACCAGCAGAGGAGGGACTGAAGCTTTCTTT.

V usage is TRBV28 and J usage is TRBJ2-7; 9 nucleotides align to TRBD1. Germline values: CDR1 MDHEN, CDR2 SYDVKM. V lost 10 bases to trimming and J lost 0 bases; unmatched junction nucleotides: 10. CDR3 length equals 15 residues. The CDR3 sequence: CAISQTGGSSYEQYF. DNA for the CDR3: TGTGCCATCTCACAGACAGGGGGGAGCTCCTACGAGCAGTACTTC.

This clone was seen a few times. The chain couples TRBV3-1 (or the pseudogene TRBV3-2) to TRBJ1-1; tentative D call: TRBD1 (5 bases). The germline CDR1 and CDR2 sequences are LGHDT and YNNKEL (reference sequence). The CDR3 is made up of 15 amino acids. V was shortened by 4 bases and J by 7 bases, with 19 bases between the two germline ends. The chain's CDR3 is CASSRPVVGGFEAFF. CDR3 in DNA: TGTGCCAGCAGCCGACCCGTAGTGGGGGGATTTGAAGCTTTCTTT.

The V gene is TRBV2, the J gene TRBJ1-2; possible D gene TRBD1, 6 bases. Germline V CDR1 and CDR2: SNHLY, FYNNEI. The CDR3 consists of 14 residues. Between the trimmed V and J ends, which lost 4 bases and 5 bases, there was a span of 14 bases. The CDR3 reads CASSVEGGRYGYTF. The CDR3 nucleotides read TGTGCCAGCAGTGTGGAGGGGGGGAGATATGGCTACACCTTC.